This T cell receptor (beta chain) was identified in a study of OX40 agonist ivuxolimab in advanced cancers. A remark on this clone: No antigen is known for it.

Generated by immunoSEQ multiplex PCR, the TCRdb table keeps only in-frame clones and is missing some. The table shows approximately 79,000 clones, with 86% occurring only once. The CDR3 has 15 residues. V dropped 4 bases and J dropped 5 bases, with 17 bases sitting between them. CDR1 is MNHEY, CDR2 SVGAGI, per germline. Study-level results: Researchers did not determine the expanded peripheral T cells' antigen specificity. On average, a greater number of expanded clones characterised CD8+ T cells relative to CD4+.

The material sequenced was CD4+ or CD8+ T cells sorted from blood, taken in a trial of the OX40 agonist ivuxolimab. The V call is TRBV6-5, the J call TRBJ2-5, with D perhaps matching TRBD2 (5 bases). The source is an adult with an advanced solid tumor such as melanoma, head and neck, liver or kidney cancer. This CDR3 is CASSFLTGGGETQYF. CDR3 in DNA: TGTGCCAGCAGTTTCCTAACGGGCGGCGGGGAGACCCAGTACTTC.